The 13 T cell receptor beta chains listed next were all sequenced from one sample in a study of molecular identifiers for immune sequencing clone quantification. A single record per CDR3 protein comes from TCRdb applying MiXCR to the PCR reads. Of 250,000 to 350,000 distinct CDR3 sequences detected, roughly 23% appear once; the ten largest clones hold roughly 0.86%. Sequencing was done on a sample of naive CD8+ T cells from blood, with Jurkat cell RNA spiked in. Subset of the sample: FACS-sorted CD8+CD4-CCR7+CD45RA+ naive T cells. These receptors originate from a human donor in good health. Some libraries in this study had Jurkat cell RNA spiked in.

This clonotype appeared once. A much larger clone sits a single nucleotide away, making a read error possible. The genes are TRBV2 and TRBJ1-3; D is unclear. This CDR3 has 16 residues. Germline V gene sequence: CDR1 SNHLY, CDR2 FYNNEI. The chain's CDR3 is CASSDSVGFSGSTIYF. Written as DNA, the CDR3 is TGTGCCAGCAGTGATAGTGTCGGCTTCTCTGGAAGCACCATATATTTT.

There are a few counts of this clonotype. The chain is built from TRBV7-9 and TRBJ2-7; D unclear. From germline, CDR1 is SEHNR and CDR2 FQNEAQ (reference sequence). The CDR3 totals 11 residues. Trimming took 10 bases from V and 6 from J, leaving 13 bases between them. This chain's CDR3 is CATFGLIEQYF. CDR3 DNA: TGTGCCACCTTTGGTCTTATCGAGCAGTACTTC.

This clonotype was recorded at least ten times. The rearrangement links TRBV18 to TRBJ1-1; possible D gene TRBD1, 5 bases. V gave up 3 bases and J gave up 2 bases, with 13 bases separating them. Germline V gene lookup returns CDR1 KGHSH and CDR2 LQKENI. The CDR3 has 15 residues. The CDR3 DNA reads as TGTGCCAGCTCACCCCCGGGGCCCTTTAACACTGAAGCTTTCTTT. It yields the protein CASSPPGPFNTEAFF.

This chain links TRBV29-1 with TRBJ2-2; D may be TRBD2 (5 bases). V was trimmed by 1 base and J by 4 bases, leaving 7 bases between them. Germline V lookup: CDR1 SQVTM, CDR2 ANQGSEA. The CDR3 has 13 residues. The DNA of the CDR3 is TGCAGCGTTGAAGGAGGGATCACCGGGGAGCTGTTTTTT. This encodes CSVEGGITGELFF.

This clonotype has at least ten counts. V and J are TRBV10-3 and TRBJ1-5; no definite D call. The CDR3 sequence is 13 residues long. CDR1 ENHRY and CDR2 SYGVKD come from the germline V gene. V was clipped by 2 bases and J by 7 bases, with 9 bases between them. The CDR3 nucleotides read TGTGCCATCAGTGAGGAGGGTCTCCAGCCCCAGCATTTT. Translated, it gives CAISEEGLQPQHF.

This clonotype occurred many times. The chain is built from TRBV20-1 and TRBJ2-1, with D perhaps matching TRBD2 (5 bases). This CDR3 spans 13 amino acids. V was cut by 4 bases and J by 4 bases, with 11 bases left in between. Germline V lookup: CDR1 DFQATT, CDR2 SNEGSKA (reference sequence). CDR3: CSAIGLHYNEQFF. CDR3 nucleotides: TGCAGTGCTATCGGACTTCATTACAATGAGCAGTTCTTC.

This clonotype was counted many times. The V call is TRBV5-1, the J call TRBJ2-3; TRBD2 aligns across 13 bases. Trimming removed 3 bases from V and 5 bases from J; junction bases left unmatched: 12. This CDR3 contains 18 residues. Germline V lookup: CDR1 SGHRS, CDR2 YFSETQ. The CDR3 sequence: CASSSGVLAGGPGDTQYF. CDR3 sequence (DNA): TGCGCCAGCAGCTCCGGGGTACTAGCGGGGGGGCCCGGAGATACGCAGTATTTT. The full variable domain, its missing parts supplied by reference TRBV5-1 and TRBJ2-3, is KAGVTQTPRYLIKTRGQQVTLSCSPISGHRSVSWYQQTPGQGLQFLFEYFSETQRNKGNFPGRFSGRQFSNSRSEMNVSTLELGDSALYLCASSSGVLAGGPGDTQYFGPGTRLTVL.

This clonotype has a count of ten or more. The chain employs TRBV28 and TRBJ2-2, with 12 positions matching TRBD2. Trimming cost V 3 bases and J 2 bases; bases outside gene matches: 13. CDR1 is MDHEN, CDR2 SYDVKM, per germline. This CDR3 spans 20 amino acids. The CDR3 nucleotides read TGTGCCAGCAGTTTTCGTACTAGCGGGAGGCCCGGCGAAAACACCGGGGAGCTGTTTTTT. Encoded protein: CASSFRTSGRPGENTGELFF.

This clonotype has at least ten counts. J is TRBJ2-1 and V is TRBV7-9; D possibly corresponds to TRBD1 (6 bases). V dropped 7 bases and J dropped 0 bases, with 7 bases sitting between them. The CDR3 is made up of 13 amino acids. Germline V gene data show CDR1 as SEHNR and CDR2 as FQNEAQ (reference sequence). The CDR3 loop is CASTGASYNEQFF. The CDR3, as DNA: TGTGCCAGCACAGGGGCCTCCTACAATGAGCAGTTCTTC.

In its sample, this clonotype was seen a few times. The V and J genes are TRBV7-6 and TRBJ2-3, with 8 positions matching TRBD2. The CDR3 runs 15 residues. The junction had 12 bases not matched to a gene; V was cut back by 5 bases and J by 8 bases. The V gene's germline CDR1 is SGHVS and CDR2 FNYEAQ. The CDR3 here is CASSPSGGLSGTQYF. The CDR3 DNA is TGTGCCAGCAGCCCAAGCGGGGGACTTTCGGGTACGCAGTATTTT.

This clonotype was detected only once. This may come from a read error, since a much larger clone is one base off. The CDR3 nucleotides read TGTGCCAGCAGTCCCTTACAGGGGTCGGCCGACGTCCTGACTTTC. Amino acid sequence: CASSPLQGSADVLTF. The rearrangement joins TRBV27 to TRBJ2-6; 7 bases agree with TRBD1. Germline CDR1 MNHEY, CDR2 SMNVEV (reference sequence). There are 15 residues in the CDR3.

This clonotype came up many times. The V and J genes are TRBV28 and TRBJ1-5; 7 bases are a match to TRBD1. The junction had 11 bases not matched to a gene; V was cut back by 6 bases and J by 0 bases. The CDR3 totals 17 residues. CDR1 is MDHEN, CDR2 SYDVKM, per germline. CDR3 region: CASSHQGVAYSNQPQHF. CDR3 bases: TGTGCCAGCAGCCACCAGGGGGTAGCTTATAGCAATCAGCCCCAGCATTTT.

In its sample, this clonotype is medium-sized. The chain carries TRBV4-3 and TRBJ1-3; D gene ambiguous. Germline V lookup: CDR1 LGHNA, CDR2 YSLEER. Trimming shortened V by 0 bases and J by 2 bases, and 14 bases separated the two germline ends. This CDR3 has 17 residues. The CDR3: CASSQDRGNHPGNTIYF. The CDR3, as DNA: TGCGCCAGCAGCCAAGATCGCGGCAACCATCCTGGAAACACCATATATTTT.